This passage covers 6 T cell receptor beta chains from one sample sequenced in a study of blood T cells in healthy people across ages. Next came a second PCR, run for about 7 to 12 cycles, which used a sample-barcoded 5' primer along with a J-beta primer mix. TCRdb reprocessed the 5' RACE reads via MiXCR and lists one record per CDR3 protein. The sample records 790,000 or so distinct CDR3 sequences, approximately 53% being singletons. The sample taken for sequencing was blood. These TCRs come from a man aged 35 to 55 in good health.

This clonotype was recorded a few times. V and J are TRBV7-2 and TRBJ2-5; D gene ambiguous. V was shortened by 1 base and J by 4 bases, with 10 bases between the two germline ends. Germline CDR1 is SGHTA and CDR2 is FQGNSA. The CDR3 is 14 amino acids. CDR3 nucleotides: TGTGCCAGCAGCTTAGAACGTTTATCAGAGACCCAGTACTTC. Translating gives CASSLERLSETQYF.

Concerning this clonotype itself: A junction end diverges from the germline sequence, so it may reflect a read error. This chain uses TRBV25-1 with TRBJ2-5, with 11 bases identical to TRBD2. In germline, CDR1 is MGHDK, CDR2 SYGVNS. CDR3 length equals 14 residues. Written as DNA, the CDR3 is TGTGCCAGCGGTGATCTAGCGGGAGGAGAGACCCAGTACTTC. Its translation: CASGDLAGGETQYF.

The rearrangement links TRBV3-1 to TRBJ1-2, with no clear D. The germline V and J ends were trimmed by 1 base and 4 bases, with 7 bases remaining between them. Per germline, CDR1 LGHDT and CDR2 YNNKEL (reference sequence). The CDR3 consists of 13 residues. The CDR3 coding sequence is TGTGCCAGCAGCCAAGGTGGGCGCTATGGCTACACCTTC. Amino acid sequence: CASSQGGRYGYTF.

The CDR3 DNA follows: TGTGCCAGCAGATATCCCCTCGACCGACCTGGCACAGATACGCAGTATTTT. Translation gives CASRYPLDRPGTDTQYF. The genes are TRBV11-2 and TRBJ2-3, with D uncertain. The CDR3 totals 17 residues. Germline lookup yields CDR1 SGHAT and CDR2 FQNNGV. V gave up 6 bases and J gave up 1 base, with 20 bases separating them.

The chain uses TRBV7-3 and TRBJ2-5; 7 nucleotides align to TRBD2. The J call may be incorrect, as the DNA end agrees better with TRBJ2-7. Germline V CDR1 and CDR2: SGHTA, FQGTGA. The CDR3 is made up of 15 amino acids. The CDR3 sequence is CASSSARGLADEQYF. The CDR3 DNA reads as TGTGCCAGCAGCTCAGCCCGGGGTCTAGCGGACGAGCAGTACTTC.

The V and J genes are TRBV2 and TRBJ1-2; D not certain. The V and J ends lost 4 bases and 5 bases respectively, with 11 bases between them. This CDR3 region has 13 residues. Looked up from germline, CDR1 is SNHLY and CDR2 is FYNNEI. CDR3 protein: CASSGRSRYGYTF. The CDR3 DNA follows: TGTGCCAGCAGTGGCCGCAGTCGTTATGGCTACACCTTC. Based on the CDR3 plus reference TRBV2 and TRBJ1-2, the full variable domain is EPEVTQTPSHQVTQMGQEVILRCVPISNHLYFYWYRQILGQKVEFLVSFYNNEISEKSEIFDDQFSVERPDGSNFTLKIRSTKLEDSAMYFCASSGRSRYGYTFGSGTRLTVV.